This paragraph covers one T cell receptor (beta chain) sequence. Its antigen is unknown. This CDR3 comprises 16 residues. This entry comes from a study of post-analysis software for immune sequencing data. Across the study: Progressive-relapsing, secondary progressive and relapsing-remitting multiple sclerosis were among the disease courses included.

Study-wide results and limits: When patients were compared with controls, about five TRBV segments were more frequent, TRBV5-6, TRBV5-1 and TRBV20-1 among them. F-measure co-clustering was strong for batch-matched samples.

Tagging with unique molecular identifiers was a feature of the TCR beta cDNA libraries. A few hundred thousand cDNA molecules came from 1 to 10 million T cells. TCRdb used MiXCR to reprocess the PCR reads, holding one entry per CDR3 protein. In the table there are about 540,000 distinct CDR3 sequences, under 40% of which are singletons. This chain joins TRBV21-1 and TRBJ2-1; the DNA was not used to check the table's D call, TRBD1. TRBV21-1 is shown as a pseudogene. The sequenced sample consisted of blood. The origin of this receptor is a girl under 18 with multiple sclerosis. CDR3 amino acids: CASSNCPGGKNNEQFF. The CDR3 region has the DNA TGTGCCAGCAGCAACTGCCCGGGGGGGAAAAACAATGAGCAGTTCTTC.